This TCR beta chain was identified in a study of PD-L1 blockade in urothelial cancer (dated 2017 in TCRdb). Study-level background: Therapy was started at some point between 2012 and 2014 for all patients, and atezolizumab 1,200 mg was administered intravenously every 3 weeks. Progression-free survival longer than 6 months counted as durable clinical benefit, and TCR features were additionally tested against both progression-free and overall survival. Blood samples yielded a median of around 150,000 T cells and some 80,000 unique TCRs, with median clonality about 0.08. Durable clinical benefit was achieved by nine patients but not by the remaining 20. Pretreatment tumor samples, along with matched peripheral blood collected serially before and after atezolizumab treatment, underwent TCR sequencing. Blood samples were analyzed 3 weeks after the start of treatment (second dose) and 6 weeks after the start of treatment. About 85% of the 29 patients were males with bladder-origin urothelial cancer, and about 65% of the 29 reported a prior smoking history. An ECOG performance status of 0 or 1 was recorded for the patients, and 0 to 3 prior chemotherapy regimens had been received by the patients. Somatic, immune and clinical correlates of response to PD-L1 blockade with atezolizumab in urothelial cancer were the focus of an exploratory multi-omic analysis. Around 30 patients had pretreatment blood TCR-seq, about 24 had at least one posttreatment blood collection, and about 24 had tumor TCR-seq. Whole exome sequencing and RNA sequencing of pretreatment tumors were performed alongside TCR sequencing in the same patients. The paper as a whole reports these results and caveats: Because of the small sample size (n ≈ 31) and the many exploratory analyses performed, the results are intended to be regarded as hypothesis-generating. Greater expansion of tumor-associated TCR clones in peripheral blood 3 weeks after the start of treatment was observed in patients with durable benefit (n of about 20, p = 0.022). A pretreatment peripheral blood TCR clonality below the median was linked to improved progression-free and overall survival.

From cysteine to phenylalanine, the CDR3 is 14 amino acids long. The CDR3 DNA has 42 bases and is translated from base 1. The germline V gene yields KGHSH for CDR1 and LQKENI for CDR2. V has 6 bases trimmed and J has 2 bases trimmed; junction bases matching no gene number 7. Read against the paper, the sample's time point label means: pretreatment peripheral blood. The cohort comprised around 30 patients with locally advanced or metastatic urothelial carcinoma treated at Memorial Sloan Kettering on a trial protocol. Peripheral blood mononuclear cells were collected pretreatment and during treatment, with between 1 and 8 total time points obtained per patient. The Qiagen DNeasy Blood extraction kit was used to purify genomic DNA from total PBMCs and from tumor samples. PBMCs were collected pretreatment and during treatment, and were isolated and stored as previously described. To estimate absolute template abundance from read counts, synthetic TCR analog templates were spiked into each PCR. Using the immunoSEQ assay, TCRbeta CDR3 regions were amplified from genomic DNA with bias-controlled V and J gene primers. Rearranged TCRbeta segments were sequenced at approximately 20X coverage. In the original analysis: Clustering was used to correct sequencing errors, and CDR3s were annotated against IMGT to assign V, D and J genes. Out-of-frame and stop-codon sequences were excluded, and only productive TCRbeta rearrangements were used in downstream analyses. Clonality was calculated as one minus the Shannon entropy normalized by the log of the number of unique productive sequences. Fisher's exact test with Benjamini-Hochberg correction, using a cutoff of adjusted p below 0.01, was how clones that differed between time points or between blood and tumor were identified. TCRdb retrieved this table from immuneACCESS and kept in-frame rearrangements only. Not all clones are present; in checked studies, unresolved V genes account for under half, and no reason is known for the remainder. V and J calls and clone size are those listed in that table; D and trimming were worked out from the DNA. The sample profile shows some 43,000 clones; more than 75% of them were found once. Together, the top ten hold around 15% of the sample.

This clone was recorded a few times. This clone's antigen is unknown. Base qualities are missing; no much larger clone stands one base away. Recombination linked TRBV18 to TRBJ2-7, with 7 bases in between that match TRBD1. Sequencing was performed on PBMCs, taken around atezolizumab (anti-PD-L1) treatment. The sequence was obtained from a man between 60 and 75 years old with urothelial cancer. The DNA sequence follows: TGTGCCAGCTCCGGGACGGACAGGACCTACGAGCAGTACTTC. This is translated as CASSGTDRTYEQYF.